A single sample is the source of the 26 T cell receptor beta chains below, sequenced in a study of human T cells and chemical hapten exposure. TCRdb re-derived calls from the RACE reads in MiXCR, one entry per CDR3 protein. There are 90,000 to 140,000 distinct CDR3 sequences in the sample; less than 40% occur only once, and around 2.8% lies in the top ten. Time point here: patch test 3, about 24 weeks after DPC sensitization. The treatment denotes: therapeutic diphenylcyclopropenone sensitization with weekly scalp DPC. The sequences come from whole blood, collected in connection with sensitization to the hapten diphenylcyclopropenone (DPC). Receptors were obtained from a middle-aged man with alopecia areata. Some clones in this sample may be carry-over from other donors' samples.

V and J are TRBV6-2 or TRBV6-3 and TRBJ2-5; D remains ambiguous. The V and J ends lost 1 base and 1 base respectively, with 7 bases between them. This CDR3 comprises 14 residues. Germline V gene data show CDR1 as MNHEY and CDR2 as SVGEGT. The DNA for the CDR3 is TGTGCCAGCAGTTACTACGAAACCCAAGAGACCCAGTACTTC. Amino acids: CASSYYETQETQYF.

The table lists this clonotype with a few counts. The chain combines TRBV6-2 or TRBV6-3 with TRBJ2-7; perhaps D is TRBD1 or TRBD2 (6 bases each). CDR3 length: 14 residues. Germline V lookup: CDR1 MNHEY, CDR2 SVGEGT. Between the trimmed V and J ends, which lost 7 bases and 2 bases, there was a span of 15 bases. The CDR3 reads CASTHRGLTYEQYF. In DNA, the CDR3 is TGTGCCAGCACCCACCGGGGGCTAACCTACGAGCAGTACTTC.

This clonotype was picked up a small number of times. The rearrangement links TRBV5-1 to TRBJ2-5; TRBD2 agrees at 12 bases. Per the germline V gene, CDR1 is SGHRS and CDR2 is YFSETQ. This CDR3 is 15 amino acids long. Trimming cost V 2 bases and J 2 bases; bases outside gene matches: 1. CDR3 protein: CASSFGLAGQETQYF. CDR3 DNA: TGCGCCAGCAGCTTTGGACTAGCGGGACAAGAGACCCAGTACTTC.

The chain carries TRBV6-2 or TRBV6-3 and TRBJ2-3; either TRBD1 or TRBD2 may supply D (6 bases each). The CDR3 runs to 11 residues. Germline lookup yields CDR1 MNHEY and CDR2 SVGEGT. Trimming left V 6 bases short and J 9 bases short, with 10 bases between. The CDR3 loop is CASRGGWTQYF. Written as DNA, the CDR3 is TGTGCCAGCAGAGGGGGGTGGACGCAGTATTTT.

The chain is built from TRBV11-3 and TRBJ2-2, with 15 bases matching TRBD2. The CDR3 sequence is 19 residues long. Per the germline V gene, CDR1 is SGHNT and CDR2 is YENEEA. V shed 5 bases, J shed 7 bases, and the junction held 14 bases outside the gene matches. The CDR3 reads CASSARTSGRAVFGGELFF. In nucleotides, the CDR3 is TGTGCCAGCAGCGCCCGGACTAGCGGGAGGGCCGTGTTTGGCGGGGAGCTGTTTTTT. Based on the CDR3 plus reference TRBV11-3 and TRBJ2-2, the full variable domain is EAGVVQSPRYKIIEKKQPVAFWCNPISGHNTLYWYLQNLGQGPELLIRYENEEAVDDSQLPKDRFSAERLKGVDSTLKIQPAELGDSAVYLCASSARTSGRAVFGGELFFGEGSRLTVL.

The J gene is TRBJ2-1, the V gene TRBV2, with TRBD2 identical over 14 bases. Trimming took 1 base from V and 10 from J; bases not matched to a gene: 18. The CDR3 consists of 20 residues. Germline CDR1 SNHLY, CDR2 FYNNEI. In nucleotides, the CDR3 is TGTGCCAGCAGTGAAGTGGATCTAAGGGGACTAGCGGGAGCCCGGGGGGAGCAGTTCTTC. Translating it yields CASSEVDLRGLAGARGEQFF.

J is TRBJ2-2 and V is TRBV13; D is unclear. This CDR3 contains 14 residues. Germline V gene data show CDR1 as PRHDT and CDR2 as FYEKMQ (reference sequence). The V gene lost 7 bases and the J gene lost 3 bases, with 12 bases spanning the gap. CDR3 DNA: TGTGCCAGCACCCCCCCCGCGTACACCGGGGAGCTGTTTTTT. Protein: CASTPPAYTGELFF.

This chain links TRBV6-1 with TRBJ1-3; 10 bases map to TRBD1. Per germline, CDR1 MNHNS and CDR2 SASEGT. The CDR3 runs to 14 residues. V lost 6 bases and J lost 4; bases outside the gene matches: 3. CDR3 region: CASSRDRGGNTIYF. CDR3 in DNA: TGTGCCAGCAGCAGGGACAGGGGAGGAAACACCATATATTTT.

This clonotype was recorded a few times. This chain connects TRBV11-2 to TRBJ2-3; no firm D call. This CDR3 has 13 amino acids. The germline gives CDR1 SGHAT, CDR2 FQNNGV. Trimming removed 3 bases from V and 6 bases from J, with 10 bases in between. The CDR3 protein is CASSFTQADTQYF. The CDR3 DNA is TGTGCCAGCAGCTTCACCCAGGCGGATACGCAGTATTTT.

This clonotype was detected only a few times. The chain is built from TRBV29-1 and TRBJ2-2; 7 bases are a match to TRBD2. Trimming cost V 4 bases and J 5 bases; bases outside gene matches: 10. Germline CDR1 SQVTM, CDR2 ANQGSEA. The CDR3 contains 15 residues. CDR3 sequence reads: CSVAWIAGDTGELFF. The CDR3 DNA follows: TGCAGCGTTGCCTGGATCGCGGGGGATACCGGGGAGCTGTTTTTT.

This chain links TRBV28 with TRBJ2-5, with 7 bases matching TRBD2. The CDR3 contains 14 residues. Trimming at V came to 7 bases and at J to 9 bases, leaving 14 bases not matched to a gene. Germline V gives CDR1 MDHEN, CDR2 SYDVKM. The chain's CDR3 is CASIPGGSGSAQYF. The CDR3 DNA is TGTGCCAGCATCCCCGGGGGGAGCGGGTCGGCCCAGTACTTC.

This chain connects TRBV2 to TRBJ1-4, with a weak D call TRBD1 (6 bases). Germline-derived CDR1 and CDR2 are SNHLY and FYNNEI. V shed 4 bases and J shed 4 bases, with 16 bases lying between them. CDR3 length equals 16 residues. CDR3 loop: CASSVGQGRVNEKLFF. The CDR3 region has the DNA TGTGCCAGCAGTGTTGGGCAGGGGAGAGTTAATGAAAAACTGTTTTTT.

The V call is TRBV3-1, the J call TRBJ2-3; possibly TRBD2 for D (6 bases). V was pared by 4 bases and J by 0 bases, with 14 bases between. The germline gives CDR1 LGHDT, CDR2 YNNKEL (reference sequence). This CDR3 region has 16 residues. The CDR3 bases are TGTGCCAGCAGCCCTCATATAGCGGCTAGCACAGATACGCAGTATTTT. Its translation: CASSPHIAASTDTQYF.

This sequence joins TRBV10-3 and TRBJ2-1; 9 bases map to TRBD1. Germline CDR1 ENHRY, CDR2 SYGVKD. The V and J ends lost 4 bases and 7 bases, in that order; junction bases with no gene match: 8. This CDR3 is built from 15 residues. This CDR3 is CAISGTAGTGNEQFF. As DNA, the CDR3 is TGTGCCATCAGTGGTACGGCGGGGACAGGGAATGAGCAGTTCTTC.

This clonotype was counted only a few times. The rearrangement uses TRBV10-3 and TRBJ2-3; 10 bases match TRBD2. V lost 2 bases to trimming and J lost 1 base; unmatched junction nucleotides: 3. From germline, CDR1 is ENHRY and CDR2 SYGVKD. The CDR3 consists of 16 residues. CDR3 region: CAISETGLAGTDTQYF. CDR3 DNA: TGTGCCATCAGTGAGACAGGACTAGCGGGCACAGATACGCAGTATTTT.

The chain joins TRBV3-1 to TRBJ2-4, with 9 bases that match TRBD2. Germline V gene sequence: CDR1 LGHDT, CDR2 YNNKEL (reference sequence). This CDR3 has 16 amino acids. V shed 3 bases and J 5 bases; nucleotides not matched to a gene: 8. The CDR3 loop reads CASSHAAGGVQNIQYF. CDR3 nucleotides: TGTGCCAGCAGCCATGCAGCGGGAGGCGTCCAAAACATTCAGTACTTC.

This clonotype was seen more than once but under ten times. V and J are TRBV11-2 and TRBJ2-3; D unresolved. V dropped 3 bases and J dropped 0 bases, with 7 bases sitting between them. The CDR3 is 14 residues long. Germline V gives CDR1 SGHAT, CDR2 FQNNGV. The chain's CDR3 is CASSFGASTDTQYF. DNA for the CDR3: TGTGCCAGCAGCTTCGGTGCTAGCACAGATACGCAGTATTTT.

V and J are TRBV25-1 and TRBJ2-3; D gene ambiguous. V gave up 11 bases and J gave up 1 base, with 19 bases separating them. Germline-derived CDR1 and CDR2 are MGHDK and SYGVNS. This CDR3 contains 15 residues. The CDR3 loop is CASSKASPRTDTQYF. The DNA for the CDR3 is TGTGCCTCGTCCAAGGCCTCCCCTCGCACAGATACGCAGTATTTT.

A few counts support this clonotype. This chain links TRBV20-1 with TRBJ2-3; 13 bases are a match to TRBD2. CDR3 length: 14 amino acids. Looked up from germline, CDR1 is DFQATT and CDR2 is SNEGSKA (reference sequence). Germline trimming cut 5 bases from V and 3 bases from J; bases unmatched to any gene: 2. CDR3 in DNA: TGCAGTGCTTGGACTAGCGGGAGTACAGATACGCAGTATTTT. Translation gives CSAWTSGSTDTQYF.

The CDR3 nucleotides read TGTGCCAGCAGCCCGTTAGGGGGGACGGTTAATTCACCCCTCCACTTT. Protein: CASSPLGGTVNSPLHF. The rearrangement joins TRBV7-2 to TRBJ1-6; D may be TRBD1 (6 bases). The V gene's germline CDR1 is SGHTA and CDR2 FQGNSA. The CDR3 has 16 residues. The ends were cut back, 5 bases at V and 6 bases at J, with 17 bases in the middle.

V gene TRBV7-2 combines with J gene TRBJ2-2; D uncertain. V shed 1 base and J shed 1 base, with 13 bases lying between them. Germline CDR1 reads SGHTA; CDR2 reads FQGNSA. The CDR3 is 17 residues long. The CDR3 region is CASSLERVAMNTGELFF. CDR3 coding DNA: TGTGCCAGCAGCTTAGAAAGGGTGGCCATGAACACCGGGGAGCTGTTTTTT.

The CDR3 DNA follows: TGTGCCAGCAGTTACTCCCCTCAAGCTGCCTCCTACAATGAGCAGTTCTTC. It encodes CASSYSPQAASYNEQFF. This chain links TRBV6-2 or TRBV6-3 with TRBJ2-1; D ambiguous. The germline CDR1 and CDR2 sequences are MNHEY and SVGEGT. The CDR3 loop spans 17 amino acids. V was pared by 0 bases and J by 0 bases, with 12 bases between.

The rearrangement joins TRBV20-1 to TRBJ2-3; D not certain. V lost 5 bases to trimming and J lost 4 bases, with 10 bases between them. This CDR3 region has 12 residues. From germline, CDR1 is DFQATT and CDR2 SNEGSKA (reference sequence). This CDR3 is CSAFKSADTQYF. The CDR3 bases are TGCAGTGCTTTTAAAAGTGCAGATACGCAGTATTTT.

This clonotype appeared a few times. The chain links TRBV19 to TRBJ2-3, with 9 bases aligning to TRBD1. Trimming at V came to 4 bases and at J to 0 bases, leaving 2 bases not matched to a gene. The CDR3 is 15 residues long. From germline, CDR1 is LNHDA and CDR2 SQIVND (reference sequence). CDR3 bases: TGTGCCAGTAGTACCGGGACAGGGAGCACAGATACGCAGTATTTT. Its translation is CASSTGTGSTDTQYF.

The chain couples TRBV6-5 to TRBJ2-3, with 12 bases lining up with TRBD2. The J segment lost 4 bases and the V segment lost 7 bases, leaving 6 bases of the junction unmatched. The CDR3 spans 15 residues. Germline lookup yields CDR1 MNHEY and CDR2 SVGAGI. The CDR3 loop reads CASTSLAGGSDTQYF. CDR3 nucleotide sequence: TGTGCCAGCACCTCACTAGCGGGAGGATCAGATACGCAGTATTTT.

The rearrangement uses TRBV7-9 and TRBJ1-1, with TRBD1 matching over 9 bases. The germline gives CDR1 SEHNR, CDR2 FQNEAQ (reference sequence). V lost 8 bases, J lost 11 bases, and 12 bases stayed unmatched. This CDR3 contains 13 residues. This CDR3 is CASSGQGWDRAFF. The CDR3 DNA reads TGTGCCAGCTCGGGACAGGGTTGGGATAGGGCTTTCTTT. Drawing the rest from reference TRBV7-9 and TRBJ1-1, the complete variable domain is DTGVSQNPRHKITKRGQNVTFRCDPISEHNRLYWYRQTLGQGPEFLTYFQNEAQLEKSRLLSDRFSAERPKGSFSTLEIQRTEQGDSAMYLCASSGQGWDRAFFGQGTRLTVV.